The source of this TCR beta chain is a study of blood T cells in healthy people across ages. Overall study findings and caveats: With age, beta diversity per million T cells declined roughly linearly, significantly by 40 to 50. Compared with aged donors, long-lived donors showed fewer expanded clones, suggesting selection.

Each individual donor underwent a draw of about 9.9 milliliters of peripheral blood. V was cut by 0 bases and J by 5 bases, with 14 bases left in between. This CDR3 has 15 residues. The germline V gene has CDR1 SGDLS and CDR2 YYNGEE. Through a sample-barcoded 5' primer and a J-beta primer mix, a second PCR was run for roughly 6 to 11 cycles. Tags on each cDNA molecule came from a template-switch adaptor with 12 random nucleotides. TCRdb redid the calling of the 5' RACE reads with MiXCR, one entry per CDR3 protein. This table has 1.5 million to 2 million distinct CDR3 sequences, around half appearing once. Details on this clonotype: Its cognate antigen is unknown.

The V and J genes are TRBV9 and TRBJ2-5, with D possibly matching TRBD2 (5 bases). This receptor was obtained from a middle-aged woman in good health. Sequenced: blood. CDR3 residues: CASSVGTSGIETQYF. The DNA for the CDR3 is TGTGCCAGCAGCGTAGGGACTTCAGGAATCGAGACCCAGTACTTC.